The rows below give T cell receptor beta chains drawn from one sample of a study of T cell repertoires in cytomegalovirus infection. No antigens are known for them. TCRdb re-derived calls from the reads in MiXCR, one entry per CDR3 protein. There are 900,000 to 950,000 distinct CDR3 sequences in the sample; 31% occur only once, and more than 13% lies in the top ten. Sequencing used cultured CD8+ T cells from PBMCs, obtained from culture after CMV antigen stimulation. The receptors were sampled from a human donor in good health (CMV status not recorded). Some clones in this sample may be carry-over from other donors' samples. Each CDR3 is given with its conserved first and last residue. The order of the fields is V gene, clone size, J gene, D gene, CDR3 DNA, CDR3 protein. D genes are given only for firm matches. Clone size is stated in some rows and not others, as once, few, many or a class when expanded.

TRBV7-3	-	TRBJ2-1	TRBD1	TGTGCCAGCAGAGCAGGGGGTTTAGTTGAGCAGTTCTTC	CASRAGGLVEQFF
TRBV7-2	many	TRBJ2-3	-	TGTGCCAGCAGCTTTTACACAGATACGCAGTATTTT	CASSFYTDTQYF
TRBV7-2	many	TRBJ1-2	-	TGTGCCAGCAGCGCCGAGGTGTACTATGGCTACACCTTC	CASSAEVYYGYTF
TRBV7-3	few	TRBJ1-1	TRBD1	TGTGCCAGCAGCTTAATTGGGACAGCTGGTCCGGGGGCTGAAGCTTTCTTT	CASSLIGTAGPGAEAFF
TRBV6-5	-	TRBJ1-1	-	TGTGCCAGCAGTTACCAGGGGCCCCTTAACCAACTGATAGCTTTCTTT	CASSYQGPLNQLIAFF
TRBV10-3	once	TRBJ2-7	TRBD1	TGTGCCATCAGTGAGTCCGGACAGGGCTACGAGCAGTACTTC	CAISESGQGYEQYF
TRBV27	-	TRBJ1-2	-	TGTGCCAGCGGGGCGTTGGAGGGCTACACCTTC	CASGALEGYTF
TRBV29-1	few	TRBJ1-1	-	TGCAGCGTTGGGAGGGACACTGAAGCTTTCTTT	CSVGRDTEAFF
TRBV6-5	-	TRBJ1-4	-	TGTGCCAGCAGTGAAGGAAGGAAACTGTTTTTT	CASSEGRKLFF
TRBV10-3	few	TRBJ1-3	TRBD1	TGTGCCATCACGCTCGGGGTCACAGGGGCCGAACGGGGAAACACCATATATTTT	CAITLGVTGAERGNTIYF
TRBV7-8	many	TRBJ2-3	TRBD1	TGTGCCAGCAGCGCAGGACAGGGTTTGAGCACAGATACGCAGTATTTT	CASSAGQGLSTDTQYF
TRBV7-6	many	TRBJ2-2	-	TGTGCCAGCAGCCCCATAGGGGCCGGGGAGCTGTTTTTT	CASSPIGAGELFF
TRBV20-1	-	TRBJ1-1	-	TGCAGTGCTAGAAGGAGGAACACTGAAGCTTTCTTT	CSARRRNTEAFF